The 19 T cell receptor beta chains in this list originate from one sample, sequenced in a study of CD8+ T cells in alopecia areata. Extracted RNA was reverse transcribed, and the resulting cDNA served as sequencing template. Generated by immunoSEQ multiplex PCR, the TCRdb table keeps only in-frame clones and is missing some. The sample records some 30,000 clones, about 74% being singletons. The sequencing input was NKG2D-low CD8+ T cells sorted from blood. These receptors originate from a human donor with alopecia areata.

In DNA form, the CDR3 reads TGTGCCAGCTCGGCGCCAGGGTGGGATGAGCAGTTCTTC. It translates to CASSAPGWDEQFF. The chain combines TRBV18 with TRBJ2-1; D is perhaps TRBD1 (5 bases). V was trimmed by 6 bases and J by 8 bases, leaving 14 bases between them. The CDR3 has 13 amino acids. Germline CDR1 is KGHSH and CDR2 is LQKENI.

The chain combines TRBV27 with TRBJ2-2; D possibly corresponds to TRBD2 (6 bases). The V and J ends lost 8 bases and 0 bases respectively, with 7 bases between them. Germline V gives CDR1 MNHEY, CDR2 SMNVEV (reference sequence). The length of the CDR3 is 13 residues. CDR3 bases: TGTGCCAGCCGGGGGACGAACACCGGGGAGCTGTTTTTT. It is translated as CASRGTNTGELFF.

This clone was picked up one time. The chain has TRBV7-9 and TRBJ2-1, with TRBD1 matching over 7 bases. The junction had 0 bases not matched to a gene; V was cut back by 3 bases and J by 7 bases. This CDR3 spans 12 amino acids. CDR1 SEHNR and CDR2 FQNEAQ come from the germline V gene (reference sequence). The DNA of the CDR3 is TGTGCCAGCAGCTTGGGACAGAATGAGCAGTTCTTC. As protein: CASSLGQNEQFF.

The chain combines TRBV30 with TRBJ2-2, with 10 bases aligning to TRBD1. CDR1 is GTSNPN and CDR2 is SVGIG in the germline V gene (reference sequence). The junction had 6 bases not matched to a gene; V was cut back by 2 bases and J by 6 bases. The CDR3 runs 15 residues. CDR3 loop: CAWSFPGQGSGELFF. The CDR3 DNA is TGTGCCTGGAGTTTCCCGGGACAGGGGTCCGGGGAGCTGTTTTTT.

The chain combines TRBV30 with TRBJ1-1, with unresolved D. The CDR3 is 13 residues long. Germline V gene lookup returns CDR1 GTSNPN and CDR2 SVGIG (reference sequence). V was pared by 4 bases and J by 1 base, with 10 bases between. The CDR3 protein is CAWTFGSNTEAFF. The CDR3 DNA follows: TGTGCCTGGACCTTTGGCTCGAACACTGAAGCTTTCTTT.

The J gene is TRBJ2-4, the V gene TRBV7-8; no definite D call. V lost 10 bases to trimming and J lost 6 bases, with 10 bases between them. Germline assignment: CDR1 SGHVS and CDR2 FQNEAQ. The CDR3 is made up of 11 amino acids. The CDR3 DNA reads TGTGCCACCCCGACAAGAAACATTCAGTACTTC. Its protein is CATPTRNIQYF. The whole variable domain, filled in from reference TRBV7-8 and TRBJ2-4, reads GAGVSQSPRYKVAKRGQDVALRCDPISGHVSLFWYQQALGQGPEFLTYFQNEAQLDKSGLPSDRFFAERPEGSVSTLKIQRTQQEDSAVYLCATPTRNIQYFGAGTRLSVL.

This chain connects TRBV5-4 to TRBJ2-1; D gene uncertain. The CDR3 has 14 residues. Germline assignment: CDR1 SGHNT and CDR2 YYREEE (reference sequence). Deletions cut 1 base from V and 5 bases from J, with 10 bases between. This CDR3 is CASSLIEIDNEQFF. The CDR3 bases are TGTGCCAGCAGCTTGATAGAAATCGACAATGAGCAGTTCTTC.

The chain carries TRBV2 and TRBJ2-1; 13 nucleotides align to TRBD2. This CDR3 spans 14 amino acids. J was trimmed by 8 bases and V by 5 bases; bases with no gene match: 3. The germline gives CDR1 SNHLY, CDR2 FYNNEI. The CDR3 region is CASSTSGRADEQFF. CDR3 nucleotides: TGTGCCAGCAGTACTAGCGGGAGGGCCGATGAGCAGTTCTTC. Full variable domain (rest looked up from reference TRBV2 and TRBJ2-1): EPEVTQTPSHQVTQMGQEVILRCVPISNHLYFYWYRQILGQKVEFLVSFYNNEISEKSEIFDDQFSVERPDGSNFTLKIRSTKLEDSAMYFCASSTSGRADEQFFGPGTRLTVL.

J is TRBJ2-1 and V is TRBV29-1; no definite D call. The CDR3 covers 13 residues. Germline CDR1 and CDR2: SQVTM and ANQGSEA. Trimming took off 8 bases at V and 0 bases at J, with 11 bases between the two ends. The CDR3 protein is CSYVVVSYNEQFF. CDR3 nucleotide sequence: TGCAGCTATGTGGTGGTCTCCTACAATGAGCAGTTCTTC.

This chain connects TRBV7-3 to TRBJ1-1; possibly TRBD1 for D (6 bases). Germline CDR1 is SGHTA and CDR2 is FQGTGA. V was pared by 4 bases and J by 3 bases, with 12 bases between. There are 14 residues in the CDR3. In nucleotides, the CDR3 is TGTGCCAGCAGCTCGGACAGCATATACACTGAAGCTTTCTTT. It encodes CASSSDSIYTEAFF.

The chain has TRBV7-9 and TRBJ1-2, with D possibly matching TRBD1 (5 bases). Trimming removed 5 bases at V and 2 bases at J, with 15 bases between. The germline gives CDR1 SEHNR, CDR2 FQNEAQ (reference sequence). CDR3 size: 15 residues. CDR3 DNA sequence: TGTGCCAGCAGCGCAGCGACAGCGAGAAACTATGGCTACACCTTC. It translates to CASSAATARNYGYTF.

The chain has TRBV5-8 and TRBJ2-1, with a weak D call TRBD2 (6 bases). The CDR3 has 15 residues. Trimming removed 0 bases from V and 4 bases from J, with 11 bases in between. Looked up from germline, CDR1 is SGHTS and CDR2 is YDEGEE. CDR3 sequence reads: CASSLAWGVYNEQFF. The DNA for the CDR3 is TGTGCCAGCAGCTTGGCGTGGGGGGTATACAATGAGCAGTTCTTC.

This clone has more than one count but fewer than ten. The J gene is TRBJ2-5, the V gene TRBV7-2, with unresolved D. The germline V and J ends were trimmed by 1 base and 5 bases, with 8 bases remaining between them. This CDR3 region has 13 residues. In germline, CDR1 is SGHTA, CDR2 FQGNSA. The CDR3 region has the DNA TGTGCCAGCAGCTTAGTCAGCTGGGAGACCCAGTACTTC. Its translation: CASSLVSWETQYF.

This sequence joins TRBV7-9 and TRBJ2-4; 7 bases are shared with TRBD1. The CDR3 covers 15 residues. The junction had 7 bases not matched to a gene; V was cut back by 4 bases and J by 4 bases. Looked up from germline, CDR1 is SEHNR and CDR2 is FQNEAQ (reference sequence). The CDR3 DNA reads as TGTGCCAGCAGCTCCCGGGACAGCCTTAAAAACATTCAGTACTTC. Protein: CASSSRDSLKNIQYF.

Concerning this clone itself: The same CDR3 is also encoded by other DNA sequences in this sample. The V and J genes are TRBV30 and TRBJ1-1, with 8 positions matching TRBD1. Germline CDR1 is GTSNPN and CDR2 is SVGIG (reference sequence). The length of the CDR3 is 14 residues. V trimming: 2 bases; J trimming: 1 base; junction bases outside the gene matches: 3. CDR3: CAWSPGTGNTEAFF. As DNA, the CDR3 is TGTGCCTGGAGTCCCGGGACAGGGAACACTGAAGCTTTCTTT. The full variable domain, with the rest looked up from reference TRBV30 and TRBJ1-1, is SQTIHQWPATLVQPVGSPLSLECTVEGTSNPNLYWYRQAAGRGLQLLFYSVGIGQISSEVPQNLSASRPQDRQFILSSKKLLLSDSGFYLCAWSPGTGNTEAFFGQGTRLTVV.

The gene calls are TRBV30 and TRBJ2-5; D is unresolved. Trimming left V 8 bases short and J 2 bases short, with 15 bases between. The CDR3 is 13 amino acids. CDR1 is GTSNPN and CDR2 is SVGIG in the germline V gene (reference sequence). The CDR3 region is CALVEASQETQYF. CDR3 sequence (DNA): TGTGCCCTGGTTGAAGCGTCTCAAGAGACCCAGTACTTC.

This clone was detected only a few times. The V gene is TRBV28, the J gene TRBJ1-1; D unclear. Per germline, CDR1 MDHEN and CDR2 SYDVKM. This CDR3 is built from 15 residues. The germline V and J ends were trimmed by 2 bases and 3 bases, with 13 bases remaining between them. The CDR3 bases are TGTGCCAGCAGTTTAGGTCCTGGGAGAGACACTGAAGCTTTCTTT. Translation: CASSLGPGRDTEAFF.

CDR3 sequence: CATSRDPISNQPQHF. The CDR3 bases are TGTGCCACCAGCAGAGACCCGATCTCGAATCAGCCCCAGCATTTT. This chain uses TRBV15 with TRBJ1-5; D ambiguous. Germline V gene sequence: CDR1 LNHNV, CDR2 YYDKDF (reference sequence). Trimming left V 0 bases short and J 4 bases short, with 10 bases between. The CDR3 is 15 amino acids.

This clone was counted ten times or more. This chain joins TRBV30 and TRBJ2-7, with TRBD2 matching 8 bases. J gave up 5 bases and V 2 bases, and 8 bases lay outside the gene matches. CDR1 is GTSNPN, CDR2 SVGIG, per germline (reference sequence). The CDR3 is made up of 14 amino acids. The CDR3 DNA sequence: TGTGCCTGGAGTTTCCTAGCGGGTAACGACGAGCAGTACTTC. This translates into CAWSFLAGNDEQYF.